These 26 T cell receptor beta chains were all obtained from the same sample, sequenced in a study of blood T cell repertoires in COVID-19. Assay: immunoSEQ multiplex PCR; the TCRdb copy retains only in-frame clones and omits some. The sample has about 270,000 clones, about 87% seen once. Sequencing input: PBMCs or T cells enriched from blood (not recorded which). The receptors were sampled from a woman aged 25 to 39 with acute COVID-19.

V is TRBV27 and J is TRBJ2-3; possible D gene TRBD2, 6 bases. Germline lookup yields CDR1 MNHEY and CDR2 SMNVEV (reference sequence). This CDR3 has 16 amino acids. V lost 1 base and J lost 4, with 15 bases in between. As DNA, the CDR3 is TGTGCCAGCAGTTTATTGACTAGGCAGTCGGCAGATACGCAGTATTTT. Its translation: CASSLLTRQSADTQYF.

The gene calls are TRBV5-1 and TRBJ2-3, with TRBD1 identical over 10 bases. The germline gives CDR1 SGHRS, CDR2 YFSETQ. The CDR3 length is 14 residues. The J segment lost 5 bases and the V segment lost 0 bases, leaving 0 bases of the junction unmatched. The DNA of the CDR3 is TGCGCCAGCAGCTTGGGGACAGGGGGAGATACGCAGTATTTT. Protein product: CASSLGTGGDTQYF.

The rearrangement links TRBV7-8 to TRBJ2-3, with 10 bases lining up with TRBD2. V lost 3 bases, J lost 4 bases, and 7 bases stayed unmatched. The CDR3 covers 16 residues. Germline loops: CDR1 SGHVS, CDR2 FQNEAQ. The DNA of the CDR3 is TGTGCCAGCAGCTTCGGGCTAGCGGGAGAAGCAGATACGCAGTATTTT. It yields the protein CASSFGLAGEADTQYF.

The CDR3 loop is CASRKIRTSGSWNEQFF. The CDR3 DNA reads TGTGCCAGCAGGAAGATCCGGACTAGCGGGAGCTGGAATGAGCAGTTCTTC. The chain has TRBV6-4 and TRBJ2-1; TRBD2 agrees at 13 bases. The CDR3 totals 17 residues. Germline-derived CDR1 and CDR2 are MRHNA and SNTAGT. J gave up 7 bases and V 6 bases, and 12 bases lay outside the gene matches.

The gene calls are TRBV6-2 or TRBV6-3 and TRBJ2-3, with 11 bases matching TRBD2. This CDR3 contains 17 residues. Germline V CDR1 and CDR2: MNHEY, SVGEGT. J lost 2 bases, V lost 5 bases, and 9 bases had no gene match. The CDR3 reads CASSGLIAGGNTDTQYF. The CDR3 coding sequence is TGTGCCAGCAGTGGGCTAATAGCGGGAGGGAACACAGATACGCAGTATTTT.

This clone was found once. This chain uses TRBV10-3 with TRBJ1-4; the D gene is possibly TRBD1 (5 bases). CDR3 length: 13 amino acids. Per the germline V gene, CDR1 is ENHRY and CDR2 is SYGVKD. V gave up 8 bases and J gave up 8 bases, with 15 bases separating them. The CDR3 reads CAIRQGGGEKLFF. The CDR3 bases are TGTGCCATCCGGCAGGGTGGGGGGGAAAAACTGTTTTTT.

The chain uses TRBV28 and TRBJ1-6; 11 bases agree with TRBD1. V lost 5 bases to trimming and J lost 9 bases; unmatched junction nucleotides: 6. Germline CDR1 and CDR2: MDHEN and SYDVKM. The CDR3 sequence is 15 residues long. CDR3 nucleotides: TGTGCCAGCAGTCCCGGGGACAGGGGGGGTTCACCCCTCCACTTT. It is translated as CASSPGDRGGSPLHF.

CDR3 loop: CASSSGYQETQYF. The DNA for the CDR3 is TGTGCCAGCAGTAGCGGGTACCAAGAGACCCAGTACTTC. The rearrangement joins TRBV6-5 to TRBJ2-5; TRBD2 is a possible D gene (6 bases). V gave up 5 bases and J gave up 0 bases, with 7 bases separating them. The CDR3 contains 13 residues. Germline CDR1 and CDR2: MNHEY and SVGAGI.

The chain uses TRBV13 and TRBJ2-7; no firm D call. Trimming left V 2 bases short and J 7 bases short, with 9 bases between. This CDR3 spans 12 amino acids. Germline assignment: CDR1 PRHDT and CDR2 FYEKMQ (reference sequence). The CDR3 here is CASSLTVAEQYF. DNA of the CDR3: TGTGCCAGCAGCTTAACAGTGGCGGAGCAGTACTTC.

This chain connects TRBV11-2 to TRBJ2-7, with 7 bases lining up with TRBD1. The CDR3 consists of 15 residues. J gave up 4 bases and V 5 bases, and 11 bases lay outside the gene matches. Per the germline V gene, CDR1 is SGHAT and CDR2 is FQNNGV. CDR3 loop: CASSENRGTKYEQYF. In DNA form, the CDR3 reads TGTGCCAGCAGCGAAAACAGGGGAACGAAGTACGAGCAGTACTTC. Combining the CDR3 with reference TRBV11-2 and TRBJ2-7 gives the whole variable domain EAGVAQSPRYKIIEKRQSVAFWCNPISGHATLYWYQQILGQGPKLLIQFQNNGVVDDSQLPKDRFSAERLKGVDSTLKIQPAKLEDSAVYLCASSENRGTKYEQYFGPGTRLTVT.

The chain combines TRBV13 with TRBJ1-2; a weak D match, TRBD1 (5 bases). The CDR3 sequence is 14 residues long. The germline gives CDR1 PRHDT, CDR2 FYEKMQ (reference sequence). Trimming left V 6 bases short and J 4 bases short, with 15 bases between. The CDR3 nucleotides read TGTGCCAGCAGGGGAGCAGGGACTTTCTATGGCTACACCTTC. Translation gives CASRGAGTFYGYTF. The full variable domain, its missing parts supplied by reference TRBV13 and TRBJ1-2, is AAGVIQSPRHLIKEKRETATLKCYPIPRHDTVYWYQQGPGQDPQFLISFYEKMQSDKGSIPDRFSAQQFSDYHSELNMSSLELGDSALYFCASRGAGTFYGYTFGSGTRLTVV.

The chain couples TRBV5-1 to TRBJ2-1; 7 bases fit TRBD2. The junction had 6 bases not matched to a gene; V was cut back by 2 bases and J by 4 bases. The CDR3 is 15 residues long. Germline CDR1 reads SGHRS; CDR2 reads YFSETQ. CDR3 sequence reads: CASSLRAGRYNEQFF. As DNA, the CDR3 is TGCGCCAGCAGCTTACGAGCGGGACGATACAATGAGCAGTTCTTC.

There are a few counts of this clone. The chain has TRBV19 and TRBJ1-5; D call uncertain. Germline lookup yields CDR1 LNHDA and CDR2 SQIVND (reference sequence). This CDR3 spans 12 amino acids. Trimming shortened V by 4 bases and J by 4 bases, and 5 bases separated the two germline ends. DNA of the CDR3: TGTGCCAGTAGTAAGGAGAATCAGCCCCAGCATTTT. Residues: CASSKENQPQHF. The full variable domain, its missing parts supplied by reference TRBV19 and TRBJ1-5, is DGGITQSPKYLFRKEGQNVTLSCEQNLNHDAMYWYRQDPGQGLRLIYYSQIVNDFQKGDIAEGYSVSREKKESFPLTVTSAQKNPTAFYLCASSKENQPQHFGDGTRLSIL.

The chain links TRBV27 to TRBJ2-5; a weak D match, TRBD1 (6 bases). The CDR3 runs 14 residues. The V and J ends lost 6 bases and 5 bases respectively, with 16 bases between them. From germline, CDR1 is MNHEY and CDR2 SMNVEV (reference sequence). CDR3 region: CASRSADSRETQYF. In DNA form, the CDR3 reads TGTGCCAGCAGGTCCGCGGACAGTAGGGAGACCCAGTACTTC.

The CDR3 loop is CASSTEGVGTEAFF. CDR3 DNA sequence: TGTGCCAGCAGCACCGAGGGGGTCGGGACTGAAGCTTTCTTT. V is TRBV5-4 and J is TRBJ1-1; tentative D call: TRBD1 (6 bases). Trimming pared 4 bases from V and 5 bases from J, leaving 15 bases between. Germline CDR1 reads SGHNT; CDR2 reads YYREEE (reference sequence). The CDR3 is 14 amino acids.

The rearrangement links TRBV28 to TRBJ1-4; 8 bases line up with TRBD1. After removal of 6 bases from V and 4 bases from J, the junction contained 4 bases not matched to a gene. CDR3 length: 14 amino acids. Germline V gives CDR1 MDHEN, CDR2 SYDVKM. CDR3 DNA: TGTGCCAGCAGGAGGACAGGGATTAATGAAAAACTGTTTTTT. Its translation is CASRRTGINEKLFF.

The chain has TRBV27 and TRBJ2-1; D not resolved. Trimming took 2 bases from V and 3 from J, leaving 5 bases between them. The germline V gene encodes CDR1 MNHEY and CDR2 SMNVEV (reference sequence). The CDR3 runs 13 residues. The CDR3 spells CASSLQLYNEQFF. DNA of the CDR3: TGTGCCAGCAGTTTACAACTCTACAATGAGCAGTTCTTC.

Here the CDR3 reads CASSKGHLAGGRTDTQYF. CDR3 sequence (DNA): TGTGCCAGCAGCAAGGGCCATTTAGCGGGAGGCCGCACAGATACGCAGTATTTT. The chain couples TRBV3-1 (or the pseudogene TRBV3-2) to TRBJ2-3, with 10 bases identical to TRBD2. This CDR3 is built from 18 residues. Looked up from germline, CDR1 is LGHDT and CDR2 is YNNKEL (reference sequence). The V gene end was trimmed by 5 bases and the J gene end by 1 base; junction bases not matched to a gene: 12.

The chain has TRBV5-1 and TRBJ2-2, with D perhaps matching TRBD1 (6 bases). V gave up 2 bases and J gave up 3 bases, with 14 bases separating them. The CDR3 spans 16 residues. Germline CDR1 is SGHRS and CDR2 is YFSETQ. This CDR3 is CASSFRGPSHTGELFF. The CDR3 DNA follows: TGCGCCAGCAGCTTCAGGGGACCGAGTCACACCGGGGAGCTGTTTTTT.

The chain has TRBV24-1 and TRBJ2-2, with 8 bases aligning to TRBD2. The CDR3 length is 15 residues. Germline CDR1 is KGHDR and CDR2 is SFDVKD. The V gene end was trimmed by 8 bases and the J gene end by 5 bases; junction bases not matched to a gene: 9. The CDR3 is CATTPAGDGTGELFF. The CDR3 coding sequence is TGTGCCACCACGCCAGCGGGAGATGGGACCGGGGAGCTGTTTTTT.

This clone was seen once. V usage is TRBV28 and J usage is TRBJ2-7, with D tentatively TRBD1 (5 bases). Germline lookup yields CDR1 MDHEN and CDR2 SYDVKM. Trimming took 2 bases from V and 2 from J, leaving 10 bases between them. The CDR3 runs to 14 residues. The CDR3 spells CASSLGAGTYEQYF. The CDR3, as DNA: TGTGCCAGCAGTTTAGGGGCAGGGACCTACGAGCAGTACTTC. Combining the CDR3 with reference TRBV28 and TRBJ2-7 gives the whole variable domain DVKVTQSSRYLVKRTGEKVFLECVQDMDHENMFWYRQDPGLGLRLIYFSYDVKMKEKGDIPEGYSVSREKKERFSLILESASTNQTSMYLCASSLGAGTYEQYFGPGTRLTVT.

This clone has a single count. V and J are TRBV5-8 and TRBJ2-5; 10 bases line up with TRBD1. The CDR3 consists of 15 residues. The junction had 8 bases not matched to a gene; V was cut back by 4 bases and J by 5 bases. Germline lookup yields CDR1 SGHTS and CDR2 YDEGEE. This CDR3 is CASSRRTGGTETQYF. DNA for the CDR3: TGTGCCAGCAGCAGGAGGACAGGGGGAACGGAGACCCAGTACTTC. The full variable domain, its missing parts supplied by reference TRBV5-8 and TRBJ2-5, is EAGVTQSPTHLIKTRGQQATLRCSPISGHTSVYWYQQALGLGLQFLLWYDEGEERNRGNFPPRFSGRQFPNYSSELNVNALELEDSALYLCASSRRTGGTETQYFGPGTRLLVL.

This chain joins TRBV12-5 and TRBJ1-5, with 10 nucleotides matching TRBD1. V lost 2 bases to trimming and J lost 2 bases; unmatched junction nucleotides: 3. The germline V gene encodes CDR1 LGHNT and CDR2 FRNRAP. This CDR3 contains 16 residues. As DNA, the CDR3 is TGTGCTAGTGGTTTGTCGACAGGGGGCGGCAATCAGCCCCAGCATTTT. Amino acids: CASGLSTGGGNQPQHF. Based on the CDR3 plus reference TRBV12-5 and TRBJ1-5, the full variable domain is DARVTQTPRHKVTEMGQEVTMRCQPILGHNTVFWYRQTMMQGLELLAYFRNRAPLDDSGMPKDRFSAEMPDATLATLKIQPSEPRDSAVYFCASGLSTGGGNQPQHFGDGTRLSIL.

The rearrangement joins TRBV28 to TRBJ2-2, with TRBD1 identical over 9 bases. The CDR3 extends over 15 amino acids. Germline V gene sequence: CDR1 MDHEN, CDR2 SYDVKM. The ends lost 4 bases at V and 5 bases at J; junction bases unmatched: 5. The CDR3 sequence: CASSSAGTGTGELFF. CDR3 coding DNA: TGTGCCAGCAGTTCAGCCGGGACAGGGACCGGGGAGCTGTTTTTT.

The genes are TRBV10-3 and TRBJ2-7; 7 bases line up with TRBD1. Trimming removed 4 bases from V and 1 base from J; junction bases left unmatched: 1. Germline V gene lookup returns CDR1 ENHRY and CDR2 SYGVKD. This CDR3 is 13 amino acids long. CDR3 amino acids: CAISADRSYEQYF. The CDR3 bases are TGTGCCATCAGTGCGGACAGGTCCTACGAGCAGTACTTC.

As to this clone: An end of the junction differs from the germline gene, which may be a read error. This rearrangement joins TRBV7-2 to TRBJ2-7; D might be TRBD1 (5 bases). The germline CDR1 and CDR2 sequences are SGHTA and FQGNSA. The CDR3 totals 13 residues. CDR3 residues: CASRPQYGAVWDF. For the CDR3, the DNA is TGTGCCAGCAGACCCCAGTATGGGGCTGTGTGGGACTTC.